What follows are 9 T cell receptor beta chains derived from one specimen sequenced in a study of regulatory T cells in long-lasting Graves disease. Through Arm-PCR of CDR3 regions and iRepertoire HTBI primers, TCR beta libraries were built. TCRdb independently ran MiXCR on the multiplex PCR reads; one entry per CDR3 protein. Of hundreds of thousands of distinct CDR3 sequences detected, around 15% appear once; the ten largest clones hold about 24%. The time point here: newly diagnosed GD, antithyroid drugs for less than 3 months. Extracted PBMC RNA gave rise to the TCR library. The sequences come from peripheral blood mononuclear cells (PBMCs), collected at new diagnosis, from a patient treated with antithyroid drugs. The origin of the receptors is a female donor with Graves disease.

The chain uses TRBV11-2 and TRBJ2-1; TRBD2 matches 11 bases. J lost 9 bases, V lost 2 bases, and 12 bases had no gene match. Germline CDR1 reads SGHAT; CDR2 reads FQNNGV. CDR3 length equals 17 residues. CDR3 nucleotides: TGTGCCAGCAGCTTATTGGGAACTAGCGGGAGTAAGGTTGAGCAGTTCTTC. Protein product: CASSLLGTSGSKVEQFF.

This clonotype has ten or more counts. The V and J genes are TRBV20-1 and TRBJ2-7; a weak D match, TRBD2 (6 bases). CDR1 is DFQATT and CDR2 is SNEGSKA in the germline V gene (reference sequence). This CDR3 spans 15 amino acids. Deletions cut 3 bases from V and 1 base from J, with 16 bases between. The CDR3 sequence: CSASPPGLPSYEQYF. The CDR3 DNA is TGCAGTGCTAGCCCTCCTGGACTACCTTCCTACGAGCAGTACTTC.

The CDR3 coding sequence is TGCGCCAGCAGCTTGGCCGTATTAAGCTCGAACACCGGGGAGCTGTTTTTT. Translating gives CASSLAVLSSNTGELFF. The chain recombines TRBV5-1 with TRBJ2-2; the D is unclear. This CDR3 spans 17 amino acids. V was clipped by 0 bases and J by 0 bases, with 12 bases between them. CDR1 and CDR2 from the germline V gene are SGHRS and YFSETQ.

The gene calls are TRBV6-1 and TRBJ1-2; D unresolved. Germline V gene lookup returns CDR1 MNHNS and CDR2 SASEGT. The germline V and J ends were trimmed by 6 bases and 7 bases, with 9 bases remaining between them. The length of the CDR3 is 11 residues. In DNA, the CDR3 is TGTGCCAGCAGCCCTTTGGTTGGCTACACCTTC. It codes for CASSPLVGYTF.

This clonotype came up many times. The chain has TRBV18 and TRBJ2-5, with D perhaps matching TRBD1 (5 bases). The CDR3 runs 13 residues. Germline CDR1 KGHSH, CDR2 LQKENI. V was shortened by 3 bases and J by 5 bases, with 10 bases between the two germline ends. The CDR3 coding sequence is TGTGCCAGCTCACCCAGGGATGTGGAGACCCAGTACTTC. This encodes CASSPRDVETQYF. Based on the CDR3 plus reference TRBV18 and TRBJ2-5, the full variable domain is NAGVMQNPRHLVRRRGQEARLRCSPMKGHSHVYWYRQLPEEGLKFMVYLQKENIIDESGMPKERFSAEFPKEGPSILRIQQVVRGDSAAYFCASSPRDVETQYFGPGTRLLVL.

This clonotype occurred many times. Mismatch with germline at one junction end may stem from a read error. The chain has TRBV5-1 and TRBJ2-5; unclear D gene. This CDR3 has 13 amino acids. Germline values: CDR1 SGHRS, CDR2 YFSETQ. This CDR3 reads CASSLAGGETQYF. The CDR3 bases are TGTGCCAGCAGCTTGGCTGGTGGGGAGACCCAGTACTTC.

This clonotype was counted a few times. V usage is TRBV12-3 or TRBV12-4 and J usage is TRBJ1-4; D gene unclear. The length of the CDR3 is 13 residues. V was clipped by 4 bases and J by 5 bases, with 8 bases between them. The CDR3 DNA reads as TGTGCCAGCAGTTCGTCTGGAAATGAAAAACTGTTTTTT. Its protein product is CASSSSGNEKLFF.

The rearrangement links TRBV29-1 to TRBJ2-1; D is tentatively TRBD1 or TRBD2 (5 bases each). This CDR3 is 13 amino acids long. V was clipped by 0 bases and J by 12 bases, with 15 bases between them. Germline V lookup: CDR1 SQVTM, CDR2 ANQGSEA. The CDR3 is CSVEDRGIGGQFF. In DNA, the CDR3 is TGCAGCGTTGAAGACCGAGGGATTGGGGGGCAGTTCTTC.

This clonotype was seen repeatedly, ten times or more. Here the CDR3 DNA reads TGTGCCAGCCAACCTCGGACTAGCGGGCAAGAGACCCAGTACTTC. Its protein is CASQPRTSGQETQYF. The chain has TRBV2 and TRBJ2-5; 11 nucleotides line up with TRBD2. Looked up from germline, CDR1 is SNHLY and CDR2 is FYNNEI. The CDR3 is 15 residues long. With V trimmed by 8 bases and J by 2 bases, 7 bases remained unmatched.